These 25 T cell receptor beta chains came from one sample sequenced in a study of STAT5B mutations in CD4+ large granular lymphocyte leukemia. The data were produced by immunoSEQ multiplex PCR, yet TCRdb's version contains in-frame clones alone and is incomplete. Here the sample spans 31,000 or so clones, roughly four fifths being singletons. Sequenced sample: CD4+ T cells from blood buffy coats. These receptors were collected from a human donor in good health.

This sequence joins TRBV9 and TRBJ1-5, with unresolved D. V lost 1 base to trimming and J lost 0 bases, with 20 bases between them. The CDR3 is 19 residues long. Germline V gene data show CDR1 as SGDLS and CDR2 as YYNGEE. CDR3 residues: CASSVSRSAEPYSNQPQHF. CDR3 bases: TGTGCCAGCAGCGTAAGTAGATCAGCCGAACCTTATAGCAATCAGCCCCAGCATTTT.

The chain carries TRBV6-1 and TRBJ1-2; no clear D gene. Germline V gives CDR1 MNHNS, CDR2 SASEGT. This CDR3 has 13 residues. Deletions cut 2 bases from V and 5 bases from J, with 9 bases between. For the CDR3, the DNA is TGTGCCAGCAGTGAAAGTCGGCCTTATGGCTACACCTTC. This gives the protein CASSESRPYGYTF.

The gene calls are TRBV9 and TRBJ2-5, with TRBD2 matching over 15 bases. J gave up 5 bases and V 4 bases, and 9 bases lay outside the gene matches. In germline, CDR1 is SGDLS, CDR2 YYNGEE. This CDR3 has 17 residues. This CDR3 is CASSPGLAGGVYETQYF. The CDR3 DNA is TGTGCCAGCAGCCCGGGACTAGCGGGAGGAGTCTATGAGACCCAGTACTTC.

The rearrangement joins TRBV11-3 to TRBJ1-2; D not certain. Germline V CDR1 and CDR2: SGHNT, YENEEA. V shed 5 bases and J shed 5 bases, with 12 bases lying between them. This CDR3 contains 13 residues. CDR3 DNA sequence: TGTGCCAGCAGCACCAGACGGGAATATGGCTACACCTTC. This sequence encodes CASSTRREYGYTF.

J is TRBJ2-7 and V is TRBV11-3, with TRBD2 identical over 8 bases. CDR1 and CDR2 (germline): SGHNT, YENEEA. Trimming took 6 bases from V and 3 from J; bases not matched to a gene: 10. The CDR3 has 15 amino acids. The CDR3 sequence is CASSPPAGTSYEQYF. The DNA for the CDR3 is TGTGCCAGCAGTCCACCGGCCGGGACTAGCTACGAGCAGTACTTC.

V usage is TRBV6-1 and J usage is TRBJ2-2; a weak D match, TRBD1 (6 bases). Germline V gene data show CDR1 as MNHNS and CDR2 as SASEGT. Trimming shortened V by 6 bases and J by 5 bases, and 13 bases separated the two germline ends. CDR3 length equals 14 residues. The CDR3 DNA is TGTGCCAGCAGCGCAACTAGGGGGACCGGGGAGCTGTTTTTT. It encodes CASSATRGTGELFF.

V is TRBV5-4 and J is TRBJ2-7; 7 bases agree with TRBD2. The ends lost 0 bases at V and 6 bases at J; junction bases unmatched: 6. Germline assignment: CDR1 SGHNT and CDR2 YYREEE (reference sequence). CDR3 length: 14 residues. CDR3 protein: CASSLVPTSSEQYF. Here the CDR3 DNA reads TGTGCCAGCAGCTTGGTCCCGACTAGCAGCGAGCAGTACTTC. The entire variable domain, with the rest obtained from reference TRBV5-4 and TRBJ2-7, is as follows: ETGVTQSPTHLIKTRGQQVTLRCSSQSGHNTVSWYQQALGQGPQFIFQYYREEENGRGNFPPRFSGLQFPNYSSELNVNALELDDSALYLCASSLVPTSSEQYFGPGTRLTVT.

J is TRBJ1-6 and V is TRBV2; TRBD1 might be the D (6 bases). Germline CDR1 SNHLY, CDR2 FYNNEI. V lost 4 bases, J lost 0 bases, and 13 bases lay in between. The CDR3 extends over 17 amino acids. The DNA for the CDR3 is TGTGCCAGCAGTGGGGACACCCTTTTCTCCTATAATTCACCCCTCCACTTT. As protein: CASSGDTLFSYNSPLHF.

The chain combines TRBV11-3 with TRBJ1-1, with D tentatively TRBD1 (5 bases). Per the germline V gene, CDR1 is SGHNT and CDR2 is YENEEA. The CDR3 spans 12 residues. V was shortened by 3 bases and J by 8 bases, with 10 bases between the two germline ends. The CDR3 nucleotides are TGTGCCAGCAGCTTGGTTGGGGCCGAAGCTTTCTTT. Residues: CASSLVGAEAFF.

DNA for the CDR3: TGTGCCAGCAGTCCCGGACAAGCACGAAGATTTCATACGCAGTATTTT. Translated, it gives CASSPGQARRFHTQYF. V is TRBV27 and J is TRBJ2-3; possibly TRBD1 for D (5 bases). Trimming cost V 5 bases and J 7 bases, with 22 bases left between them. CDR3 length equals 16 residues. CDR1 MNHEY and CDR2 SMNVEV come from the germline V gene (reference sequence).

CDR3 region: CRPRNTYGYTF. The DNA of the CDR3 is TGCAGGCCTAGGAATACCTATGGCTACACCTTC. The chain has TRBV20-1 and TRBJ1-2; D not certain. Germline lookup yields CDR1 DFQATT and CDR2 SNEGSKA (reference sequence). The CDR3 is 11 residues long.

A single count supports this clone. The J gene is TRBJ2-1, the V gene TRBV30; D ambiguous. The CDR3 totals 14 residues. Germline V CDR1 and CDR2: GTSNPN, SVGIG (reference sequence). Deletions cut 0 bases from V and 1 base from J, with 7 bases between. CDR3: CAWSVGISYNEQFF. CDR3 sequence (DNA): TGTGCCTGGAGTGTTGGAATTTCCTACAATGAGCAGTTCTTC.

The chain couples TRBV7-2 to TRBJ2-7, with D possibly being TRBD2 (7 bases). The ends were cut back, 5 bases at V and 5 bases at J, with 22 bases in the middle. The CDR3 runs to 16 residues. CDR1 is SGHTA, CDR2 FQGNSA, per germline. CDR3 sequence: CASSPTRAGALHEQYF. CDR3 nucleotide sequence: TGTGCCAGCAGCCCCACTAGGGCGGGGGCTCTCCACGAGCAGTACTTC. Based on the CDR3 plus reference TRBV7-2 and TRBJ2-7, the full variable domain is GAGVSQSPSNKVTEKGKDVELRCDPISGHTALYWYRQSLGQGLEFLIYFQGNSAPDKSGLPSDRFSAERTGGSVSTLTIQRTQQEDSAVYLCASSPTRAGALHEQYFGPGTRLTVT.

The gene calls are TRBV7-6 and TRBJ2-3; tentative D call: TRBD1 (5 bases). Per germline, CDR1 SGHVS and CDR2 FNYEAQ. CDR3 length equals 15 residues. Trimming cost V 5 bases and J 3 bases, with 15 bases left between them. Here the CDR3 reads CASSARVQGTDTQYF. The DNA for the CDR3 is TGTGCCAGCAGCGCCAGGGTTCAAGGTACAGATACGCAGTATTTT. Combining the CDR3 with reference TRBV7-6 and TRBJ2-3 gives the whole variable domain GAGVSQSPRYKVTKRGQDVALRCDPISGHVSLYWYRQALGQGPEFLTYFNYEAQQDKSGLPNDRFSAERPEGSISTLTIQRTEQRDSAMYRCASSARVQGTDTQYFGPGTRLTVL.

The CDR3 DNA reads TGTGCCAGTAGTGTGACAGGGAGCTCCTACAATGAGCAGTTCTTC. It codes for CASSVTGSSYNEQFF. The chain has TRBV19 and TRBJ2-1, with 7 bases lining up with TRBD1. Trimming took 5 bases from V and 0 from J; bases not matched to a gene: 4. The germline V gene has CDR1 LNHDA and CDR2 SQIVND (reference sequence). This CDR3 spans 15 amino acids.

The sample holds a few counts of this clone. The V gene is TRBV11-3, the J gene TRBJ2-4; the D is unclear. This CDR3 contains 12 residues. The germline gives CDR1 SGHNT, CDR2 YENEEA. The ends were cut back, 1 base at V and 8 bases at J, with 6 bases in the middle. DNA for the CDR3: TGTGCCAGCAGCTTAGTCGCGGACATTCAGTACTTC. Residues: CASSLVADIQYF.

The chain is built from TRBV27 and TRBJ2-5; 7 bases match TRBD2. The CDR3 is 18 residues long. Trimming removed 2 bases from V and 2 bases from J; junction bases left unmatched: 14. The germline V gene has CDR1 MNHEY and CDR2 SMNVEV (reference sequence). The CDR3 region is CASSLGGRGAVGQETQYF. The CDR3 nucleotides read TGTGCCAGCAGTTTAGGCGGGAGAGGGGCGGTTGGTCAAGAGACCCAGTACTTC.

The chain is built from TRBV5-4 and TRBJ2-5; 8 bases line up with TRBD2. The CDR3 is 14 residues long. Germline CDR1 SGHNT, CDR2 YYREEE (reference sequence). V lost 2 bases and J lost 5; bases outside the gene matches: 5. This CDR3 reads CASSLAGAGETQYF. Written as DNA, the CDR3 is TGTGCCAGCAGCTTAGCGGGGGCGGGGGAGACCCAGTACTTC.

J is TRBJ1-4 and V is TRBV4-3; D possibly corresponds to TRBD1 (6 bases). The CDR3 length is 17 residues. V lost 0 bases to trimming and J lost 6 bases, with 17 bases between them. The V gene's germline CDR1 is LGHNA and CDR2 YSLEER. The CDR3 DNA reads as TGCGCCAGCAGCCAAGATCTCGTCGGGGGGCTGGATGAAAAACTGTTTTTT. The encoded protein is CASSQDLVGGLDEKLFF.

The rearrangement joins TRBV7-2 to TRBJ1-2; D is ambiguous. The V end lost 3 bases, the J end lost 4 bases, and 9 bases lay between the germline ends. Germline-derived CDR1 and CDR2 are SGHTA and FQGNSA. The CDR3 is 13 residues long. As DNA, the CDR3 is TGTGCCAGCAGCTTCAGTGCAGTCTATGGCTACACCTTC. It yields the protein CASSFSAVYGYTF.

This chain uses TRBV9 with TRBJ1-3, with 9 bases aligning to TRBD1. Trimming took 3 bases from V and 6 from J; bases not matched to a gene: 4. This CDR3 is 14 amino acids long. The germline V gene has CDR1 SGDLS and CDR2 YYNGEE. The CDR3 DNA is TGTGCCAGCAGCGCGGACAGGGGATTAAACACCATATATTTT. This gives the protein CASSADRGLNTIYF. Using reference TRBV9 and TRBJ1-3 for the parts outside the CDR3, the full variable domain is DSGVTQTPKHLITATGQRVTLRCSPRSGDLSVYWYQQSLDQGLQFLIQYYNGEERAKGNILERFSAQQFPDLHSELNLSSLELGDSALYFCASSADRGLNTIYFGEGSWLTVV.

The chain joins TRBV6-1 to TRBJ2-1; 7 nucleotides align to TRBD2. This CDR3 contains 15 residues. The junction had 8 bases not matched to a gene; V was cut back by 8 bases and J by 1 base. The germline CDR1 and CDR2 sequences are MNHNS and SASEGT. CDR3: CASGQHGRSYNEQFF. CDR3 DNA: TGTGCCAGCGGACAACACGGGAGGTCCTACAATGAGCAGTTCTTC.

The V and J genes are TRBV19 and TRBJ1-6, with TRBD1 matching 8 bases. The CDR3 runs 14 residues. Germline V lookup: CDR1 LNHDA, CDR2 SQIVND (reference sequence). The trim removed 8 bases at V and 6 bases at J, leaving 6 bases unmatched. CDR3 amino acids: CASGQGDRNSPLHF. The CDR3 DNA is TGTGCCAGTGGACAGGGAGACCGTAATTCACCCCTCCACTTT.

This clone was counted a few times. The CDR3 reads CASRSSGTGSYGYTF. CDR3 DNA sequence: TGTGCCAGTAGATCCTCCGGGACAGGGTCCTATGGCTACACCTTC. The gene calls are TRBV19 and TRBJ1-2; 9 bases agree with TRBD1. The V and J ends lost 6 bases and 4 bases, in that order; junction bases with no gene match: 9. CDR1 and CDR2 (germline): LNHDA, SQIVND (reference sequence). The CDR3 totals 15 residues.

This clone appeared a single time. The chain has TRBV10-1 and TRBJ2-3; TRBD2 might be the D (6 bases). Germline V CDR1 and CDR2: WNHNN, SYGVQD (reference sequence). This CDR3 has 15 amino acids. With 1 base removed from V and 1 base from J, the gap between germline ends came to 9 bases. CDR3: CASSEFAGRTDTQYF. CDR3 DNA sequence: TGCGCCAGCAGTGAGTTCGCGGGGCGCACAGATACGCAGTATTTT.